One sample yielded the 14 T cell receptor beta chains listed below, sequenced in a study of blood T cell repertoires in COVID-19. Profiling relied on immunoSEQ multiplex PCR, and the TCRdb table lists in-frame clones only, not all of them. The data show approximately 330,000 clones, approximately 90% seen once. Sequencing was carried out using peripheral blood. These receptors came from a woman aged 45-60 years with active or convalescent COVID-19.

The chain carries TRBV18 and TRBJ2-2; D is possibly TRBD2 (5 bases). CDR1 KGHSH and CDR2 LQKENI come from the germline V gene. The CDR3 has 13 residues. V was cut by 5 bases and J by 7 bases, with 11 bases left in between. The CDR3 region has the DNA TGTGCCAGCTCATCAACACGGGACGGGGAGCTGTTTTTT. Its protein product is CASSSTRDGELFF.

The chain recombines TRBV21-1 with TRBJ2-7; the table's TRBD2 call for D was not verified on the DNA. TRBV21-1 is a listed pseudogene. The length of the CDR3 is 16 residues. The CDR3 sequence is CASSATSGLAGHEQYF. The DNA for the CDR3 is TGTGCCAGCAGCGCCACCTCGGGACTAGCAGGCCACGAGCAGTACTTC.

This chain links TRBV7-2 with TRBJ2-7, with TRBD1 as a possible D gene (6 bases). Trimming cost V 0 bases and J 0 bases, with 9 bases left between them. Germline CDR1 is SGHTA and CDR2 is FQGNSA. The CDR3 extends over 15 amino acids. The CDR3 nucleotides are TGTGCCAGCAGCTTAGCAAGGGGGAACTCCTACGAGCAGTACTTC. Amino acid sequence: CASSLARGNSYEQYF.

The chain couples TRBV2 to TRBJ2-1, with 15 bases lining up with TRBD2. This CDR3 has 19 amino acids. Germline CDR1 reads SNHLY; CDR2 reads FYNNEI. V was pared by 4 bases and J by 7 bases, with 14 bases of the junction left unmatched. The CDR3 DNA reads TGTGCCAGCAGTGCCTCGAGGACTAGCGGGAGGGCCAGGGGAAATGAGCAGTTCTTC. Translating gives CASSASRTSGRARGNEQFF.

V and J are TRBV7-2 and TRBJ1-6; TRBD1 matches 7 bases. This CDR3 is built from 15 residues. Germline loops: CDR1 SGHTA, CDR2 FQGNSA. With V trimmed by 3 bases and J by 8 bases, 7 bases remained unmatched. CDR3 DNA: TGTGCCAGCAGCTTCATAGGTCAGGGGGATTCACCCCTCCACTTT. It codes for CASSFIGQGDSPLHF. The full variable domain, with the rest looked up from reference TRBV7-2 and TRBJ1-6, is GAGVSQSPSNKVTEKGKDVELRCDPISGHTALYWYRQSLGQGLEFLIYFQGNSAPDKSGLPSDRFSAERTGGSVSTLTIQRTQQEDSAVYLCASSFIGQGDSPLHFGNGTRLTVT.

The V call is TRBV5-1, the J call TRBJ2-6, with D possibly being TRBD1 (6 bases). The V and J ends lost 4 bases and 0 bases respectively, with 11 bases between them. Germline lookup yields CDR1 SGHRS and CDR2 YFSETQ. The CDR3 covers 16 residues. CDR3: CASSPGTSSGANVLTF. CDR3 nucleotide sequence: TGCGCCAGCAGCCCCGGGACAAGCTCTGGGGCCAACGTCCTGACTTTC.

This clone showed up just once. This chain uses TRBV15 with TRBJ2-3, with 7 nucleotides matching TRBD1. Germline CDR1 reads LNHNV; CDR2 reads YYDKDF (reference sequence). The CDR3 has 16 amino acids. Trimming removed 3 bases from V and 0 bases from J; junction bases left unmatched: 6. The CDR3 DNA sequence: TGTGCCACCAGCAGGACAGGGAGAACTAGCACAGATACGCAGTATTTT. It codes for CATSRTGRTSTDTQYF.

The CDR3 loop is CASSPTGSLGYTF. CDR3 bases: TGTGCCAGCAGCCCTACCGGTTCTTTGGGCTACACCTTC. The V and J genes are TRBV7-2 and TRBJ1-2; D is ambiguous. Per the germline V gene, CDR1 is SGHTA and CDR2 is FQGNSA. The V end lost 5 bases, the J end lost 8 bases, and 15 bases lay between the germline ends. This CDR3 region has 13 residues.

The genes are TRBV19 and TRBJ1-1; D uncertain. Trimming pared 4 bases from V and 3 bases from J, leaving 9 bases between. Looked up from germline, CDR1 is LNHDA and CDR2 is SQIVND (reference sequence). The CDR3 is 13 amino acids. The CDR3, as DNA: TGTGCCAGTAGTAATTCCCGGGACACTGAAGCTTTCTTT. The encoded protein is CASSNSRDTEAFF.

The V gene is TRBV7-8, the J gene TRBJ2-5, with D maybe TRBD2 (6 bases). Germline values: CDR1 SGHVS, CDR2 FQNEAQ. V was pared by 6 bases and J by 3 bases, with 20 bases between. CDR3 length: 16 amino acids. In nucleotides, the CDR3 is TGTGCCAGCAGTTACGGGGGAGTTGGTGGGGAAGAGACCCAGTACTTC. This gives the protein CASSYGGVGGEETQYF.

The chain is built from TRBV27 and TRBJ1-1; 10 bases agree with TRBD1. Germline V gives CDR1 MNHEY, CDR2 SMNVEV (reference sequence). Trimming cost V 5 bases and J 6 bases; bases outside gene matches: 12. This CDR3 is built from 16 residues. Here the CDR3 DNA reads TGTGCCAGCAGTCTCATATCCGGGACAGGGGAACCTGAAGCTTTCTTT. Translation: CASSLISGTGEPEAFF.

The chain joins TRBV11-3 to TRBJ2-5; TRBD1 is a possible D gene (6 bases). This CDR3 contains 18 residues. Germline values: CDR1 SGHNT, CDR2 YENEEA. Trimming stripped 5 bases from V and 0 bases from J, with 22 bases between. The CDR3 loop reads CASSETSRGRPYQETQYF. In nucleotides, the CDR3 is TGTGCCAGCAGCGAAACCTCCAGGGGCCGACCGTACCAAGAGACCCAGTACTTC.

The chain links TRBV27 to TRBJ2-3; 11 nucleotides align to TRBD2. J was trimmed by 3 bases and V by 4 bases; bases with no gene match: 15. The CDR3 extends over 19 amino acids. Germline values: CDR1 MNHEY, CDR2 SMNVEV (reference sequence). CDR3 sequence reads: CASSSLMYPTSGGTDTQYF. The CDR3 coding sequence is TGTGCCAGCAGTTCGCTAATGTACCCAACTAGCGGGGGAACAGATACGCAGTATTTT.

This chain uses TRBV5-1 with TRBJ2-7, with 13 bases lining up with TRBD2. This CDR3 has 20 residues. The germline V gene encodes CDR1 SGHRS and CDR2 YFSETQ. The V and J ends lost 2 bases and 0 bases, in that order; junction bases with no gene match: 14. CDR3 bases: TGCGCCAGCAGCTTCGGGCGGACTAGCGGGGGTTCAACCGCCTCCTACGAGCAGTACTTC. Translating gives CASSFGRTSGGSTASYEQYF.